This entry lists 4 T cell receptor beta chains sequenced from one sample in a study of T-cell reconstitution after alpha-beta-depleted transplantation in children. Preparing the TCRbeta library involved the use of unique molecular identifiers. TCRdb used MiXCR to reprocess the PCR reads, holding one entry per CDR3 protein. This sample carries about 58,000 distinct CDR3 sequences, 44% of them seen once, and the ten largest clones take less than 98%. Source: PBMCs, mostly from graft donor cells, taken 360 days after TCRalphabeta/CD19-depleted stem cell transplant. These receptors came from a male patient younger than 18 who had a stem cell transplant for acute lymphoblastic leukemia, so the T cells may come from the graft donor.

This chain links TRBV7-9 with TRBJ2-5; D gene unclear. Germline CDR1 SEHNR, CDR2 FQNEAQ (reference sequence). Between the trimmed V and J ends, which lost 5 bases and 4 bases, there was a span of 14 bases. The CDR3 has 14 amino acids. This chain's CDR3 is CASSPELVGETQYF. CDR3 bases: TGTGCCAGCAGCCCAGAGCTAGTCGGAGAGACCCAGTACTTC.

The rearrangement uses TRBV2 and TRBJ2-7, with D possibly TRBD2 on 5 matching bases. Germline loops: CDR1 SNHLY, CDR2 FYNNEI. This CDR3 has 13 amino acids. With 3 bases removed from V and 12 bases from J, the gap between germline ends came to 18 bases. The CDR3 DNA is TGTGCCAGCAGTGATTTTTGGGGAGAATCGAGGTACTTC. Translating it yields CASSDFWGESRYF.

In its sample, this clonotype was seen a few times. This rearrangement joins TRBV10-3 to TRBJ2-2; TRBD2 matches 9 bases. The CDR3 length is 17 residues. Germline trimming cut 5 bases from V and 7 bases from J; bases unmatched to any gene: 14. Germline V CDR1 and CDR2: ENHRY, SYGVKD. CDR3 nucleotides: TGTGCCATCAGTCCCAACCCCAGCGGGGGGATGGTCGGGGAGCTGTTTTTT. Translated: CAISPNPSGGMVGELFF.

The CDR3 sequence is CAISRLAGEWTYNEQFF. The CDR3 DNA follows: TGTGCCATCAGCCGACTAGCGGGAGAGTGGACCTACAATGAGCAGTTCTTC. This rearrangement joins TRBV10-3 to TRBJ2-1, with 12 bases fitting TRBD2. V dropped 6 bases and J dropped 2; count of bases not matched to a gene: 8. Germline V gene data show CDR1 as ENHRY and CDR2 as SYGVKD. The CDR3 totals 17 residues.